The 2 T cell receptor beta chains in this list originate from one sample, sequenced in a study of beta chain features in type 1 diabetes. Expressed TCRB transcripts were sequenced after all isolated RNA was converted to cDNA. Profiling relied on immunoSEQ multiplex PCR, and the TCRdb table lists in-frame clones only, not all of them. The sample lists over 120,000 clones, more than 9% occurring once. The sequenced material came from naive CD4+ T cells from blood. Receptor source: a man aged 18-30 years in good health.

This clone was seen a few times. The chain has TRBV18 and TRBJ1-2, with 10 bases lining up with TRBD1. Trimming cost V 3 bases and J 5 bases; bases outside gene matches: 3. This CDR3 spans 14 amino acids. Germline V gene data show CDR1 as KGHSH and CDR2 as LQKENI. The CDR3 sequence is CASSPDRGLYGYTF. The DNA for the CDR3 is TGTGCCAGCTCACCCGACAGGGGGCTTTATGGCTACACCTTC.

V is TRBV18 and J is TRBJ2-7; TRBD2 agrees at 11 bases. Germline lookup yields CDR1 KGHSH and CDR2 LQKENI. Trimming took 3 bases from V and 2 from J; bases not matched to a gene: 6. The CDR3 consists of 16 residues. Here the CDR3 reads CASSPPGTSGPYEQYF. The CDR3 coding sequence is TGTGCCAGCTCACCGCCTGGGACTAGCGGTCCCTACGAGCAGTACTTC.